This T cell receptor (beta chain) is drawn from a study of beta chain features in type 1 diabetes. Whole-study results and caveats: Among all four CD4+ subsets, Type 1 diabetes patients had TCRB CDR3s that were moderately but significantly shorter.

Since all of the isolated RNA was reverse transcribed, expressed TCRB transcripts were what got sequenced. Clones were read by immunoSEQ multiplex PCR, and TCRdb kept only the in-frame ones, dropping some. The data hold around 330,000 clones, with 8% to 13% observed a single time. Once sorted, every population was more than 98% pure. The table lists this clone with a few counts. What it binds is unknown. The junction had 5 bases not matched to a gene; V was cut back by 10 bases and J by 0 bases. This CDR3 comprises 14 residues. Germline V gives CDR1 MDHEN, CDR2 SYDVKM. The sample was naive CD4+ T cells from blood. The receptor was isolated from a woman in her 30s in good health. This chain connects TRBV28 to TRBJ2-7; TRBD2 matches at 11 bases. CDR3 region: CATVAGGLSYEQYF. The CDR3 nucleotides read TGTGCCACTGTAGCGGGAGGGCTCTCCTACGAGCAGTACTTC.